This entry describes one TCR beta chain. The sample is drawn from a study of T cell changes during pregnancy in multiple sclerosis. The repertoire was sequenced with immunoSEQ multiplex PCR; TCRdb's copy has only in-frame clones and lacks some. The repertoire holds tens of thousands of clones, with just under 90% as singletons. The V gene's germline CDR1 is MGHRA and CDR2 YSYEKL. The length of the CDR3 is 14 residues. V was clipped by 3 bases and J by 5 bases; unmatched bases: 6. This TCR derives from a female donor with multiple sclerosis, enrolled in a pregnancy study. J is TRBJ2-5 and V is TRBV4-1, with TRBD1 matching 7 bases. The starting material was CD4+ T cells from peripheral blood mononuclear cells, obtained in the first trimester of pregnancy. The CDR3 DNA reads TGCGCCAGCAGCCACATCGACAGGGAGGAGACCCAGTACTTC. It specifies CASSHIDREETQYF.